In this sample, the clone carrying this T cell receptor beta chain turned up many times. This sample was included in a study of T cells after yellow fever vaccination. TCRdb reprocessed the 5' RACE reads with MiXCR, giving one entry per CDR3 protein. In the table there are around 63,000 distinct CDR3 sequences, 6.5% to 9% of which are singletons. The CDR3 loop spans 15 amino acids. V lost 3 bases, J lost 2 bases, and 3 bases stayed unmatched. From germline, CDR1 is LNHDA and CDR2 SQIVND (reference sequence). The chain is built from TRBV19 and TRBJ2-1; 8 bases agree with TRBD2. The sample consisted of CD8+ T cells sorted from PBMCs, taken 15 days after the yellow fever booster vaccination. The source of this sequence is a man younger than 40 who received the YFV17D yellow fever vaccine. In nucleotides, the CDR3 is TGTGCCAGTAGTATCTGGCGGGAGGCCTACAATGAGCAGTTCTTC. Translating it yields CASSIWREAYNEQFF.